These 2 T cell receptor beta chains share one sample of origin, sequenced in a study of cytomegalovirus exposure and HLA in healthy donors. Primers: 60 Vbeta forward and 13 Jbeta reverse. Here immunoSEQ multiplex PCR was the method, and the copy in TCRdb shows in-frame clones only, minus some. Of 95,000 to 150,000 clones listed, 50% to 80% are singletons. Source material: PBMCs. The origin of the receptors is a middle-aged woman in good health and CMV-seropositive.

The V gene is TRBV9, the J gene TRBJ2-5, with D tentatively TRBD1 (5 bases). From germline, CDR1 is SGDLS and CDR2 YYNGEE. The CDR3 totals 16 residues. The V end was cut by 0 bases, the J end by 5 bases, with 17 bases between. The CDR3 region is CASSVAGHPWTETQYF. In DNA, the CDR3 is TGTGCCAGCAGCGTAGCAGGACACCCTTGGACCGAGACCCAGTACTTC. Supplemented by reference TRBV9 and TRBJ2-5, the full variable domain reads DSGVTQTPKHLITATGQRVTLRCSPRSGDLSVYWYQQSLDQGLQFLIQYYNGEERAKGNILERFSAQQFPDLHSELNLSSLELGDSALYFCASSVAGHPWTETQYFGPGTRLLVL.

J is TRBJ2-6 and V is TRBV28, with TRBD1 as a possible D gene (5 bases). Germline lookup yields CDR1 MDHEN and CDR2 SYDVKM. The ends were cut back, 5 bases at V and 0 bases at J, with 11 bases in the middle. The CDR3 totals 16 residues. CDR3 in amino acids: CASSPYRSSGANVLTF. DNA of the CDR3: TGTGCCAGCAGTCCCTACAGGAGCTCTGGGGCCAACGTCCTGACTTTC.